The 28 T cell receptor beta chains below were found in one sample sequenced in a study of shared T cell receptors in the human thymus. TCRdb keeps only in-frame clones here, not all; method: immunoSEQ multiplex PCR. The sample has hundreds of thousands of clones, around 87% seen once. These records were also assigned to another study, of human thymus T cells.

The sequencing sample was made of thymocytes. The receptors were sampled from a boy under three years old with a congenital heart defect.

This rearrangement joins TRBV5-6 to TRBJ2-7; TRBD1 agrees at 7 bases. This CDR3 region has 15 residues. After removal of 0 bases from V and 0 bases from J, the junction contained 3 bases not matched to a gene. CDR1 is SGHDT and CDR2 is YYEEEE in the germline V gene. The CDR3 is CASSLEQGDSYEQYF. Written as DNA, the CDR3 is TGTGCCAGCAGCTTGGAGCAGGGGGACTCCTACGAGCAGTACTTC. Together with reference TRBV5-6 and TRBJ2-7, the CDR3 gives the full variable domain: DAGVTQSPTHLIKTRGQQVTLRCSPKSGHDTVSWYQQALGQGPQFIFQYYEEEERQRGNFPDRFSGHQFPNYSSELNVNALLLGDSALYLCASSLEQGDSYEQYFGPGTRLTVT.

The chain is built from TRBV19 and TRBJ1-5; 10 nucleotides match TRBD1. This CDR3 is 15 amino acids long. Germline CDR1 is LNHDA and CDR2 is SQIVND (reference sequence). The V segment lost 4 bases and the J segment 5 bases; nucleotides outside the gene matches: 5. The CDR3 coding sequence is TGTGCCAGTAGTAACGGACAGGGGGTCCATCAGCCCCAGCATTTT. Protein product: CASSNGQGVHQPQHF.

This chain links TRBV19 with TRBJ1-5; 8 bases match TRBD1. Germline V lookup: CDR1 LNHDA, CDR2 SQIVND (reference sequence). The CDR3 extends over 14 amino acids. The V segment lost 10 bases and the J segment 5 bases; nucleotides outside the gene matches: 10. Here the CDR3 DNA reads TGTGCCACTTCAACGGGACAGGAGCATCAGCCCCAGCATTTT. It yields the protein CATSTGQEHQPQHF.

This chain connects TRBV2 to TRBJ2-3; a possible D gene is TRBD2 (5 bases). CDR3 length equals 15 residues. The germline V and J ends were trimmed by 9 bases and 4 bases, with 20 bases remaining between them. Germline lookup yields CDR1 SNHLY and CDR2 FYNNEI. Here the CDR3 DNA reads TGTGCCAGGGCTGCGGACGGGGTTGGGGCAGATACGCAGTATTTT. It translates to CARAADGVGADTQYF.

The chain is built from TRBV30 and TRBJ2-3, with TRBD2 as a possible D gene (7 bases). CDR3 size: 18 residues. V lost 3 bases, J lost 2 bases, and 24 bases lay in between. Germline-derived CDR1 and CDR2 are GTSNPN and SVGIG (reference sequence). In DNA, the CDR3 is TGTGCCTGGAGACGGGGGCGGGGGCCCGTCTTATCCACAGATACGCAGTATTTT. It translates to CAWRRGRGPVLSTDTQYF.

V and J are TRBV7-8 and TRBJ1-3, with D tentatively TRBD1 (6 bases). This CDR3 has 19 residues. Looked up from germline, CDR1 is SGHVS and CDR2 is FQNEAQ. V dropped 0 bases and J dropped 2 bases, with 20 bases sitting between them. The CDR3 coding sequence is TGTGCCAGCAGCTTAGCCCCCCCTCCGACAGGAGCAACTGGAAACACCATATATTTT. This codes for CASSLAPPPTGATGNTIYF.

A few counts support this clone. The rearrangement links TRBV4-3 to TRBJ1-5, with 7 bases fitting TRBD1. This CDR3 region has 21 residues. The germline gives CDR1 LGHNA, CDR2 YSLEER. V lost 2 bases to trimming and J lost 2 bases; unmatched junction nucleotides: 21. CDR3 loop: CASSQSPCTGAMGCGNQPQHF. As DNA, the CDR3 is TGCGCCAGCAGCCAAAGCCCATGTACAGGGGCTATGGGTTGCGGCAATCAGCCCCAGCATTTT.

The chain combines TRBV18 with TRBJ1-2, with 7 bases fitting TRBD1. Trimming at V came to 4 bases and at J to 2 bases, leaving 4 bases not matched to a gene. CDR3 size: 14 residues. The germline V gene encodes CDR1 KGHSH and CDR2 LQKENI. CDR3 nucleotide sequence: TGTGCCAGCTCACGAGGGACAGCCAACTATGGCTACACCTTC. It encodes CASSRGTANYGYTF.

This chain joins TRBV28 and TRBJ1-5; D is possibly TRBD1 (5 bases). V lost 6 bases to trimming and J lost 8 bases, with 17 bases between them. Germline lookup yields CDR1 MDHEN and CDR2 SYDVKM. The CDR3 has 14 amino acids. CDR3 in amino acids: CASSLTVYREPQHF. For the CDR3, the DNA is TGTGCCAGCAGCCTGACAGTCTATCGAGAGCCCCAGCATTTT.

The chain is built from TRBV9 and TRBJ2-7, with TRBD1 matching over 8 bases. The germline V gene encodes CDR1 SGDLS and CDR2 YYNGEE. CDR3 size: 14 residues. J was trimmed by 3 bases and V by 5 bases; bases with no gene match: 7. DNA for the CDR3: TGTGCCAGCAGTCCGGGACAGGTACGCTACGAGCAGTACTTC. Amino acids: CASSPGQVRYEQYF.

V usage is TRBV27 and J usage is TRBJ2-7; 7 nucleotides agree with TRBD1. V gave up 4 bases and J gave up 3 bases; unmatched junction bases: 12. The CDR3 has 16 residues. Germline V gene lookup returns CDR1 MNHEY and CDR2 SMNVEV (reference sequence). This chain's CDR3 is CASSYRATGILYEQYF. The CDR3, as DNA: TGTGCCAGCAGTTATCGGGCGACAGGGATACTCTACGAGCAGTACTTC.

The chain has TRBV28 and TRBJ2-2; possible D gene TRBD1, 6 bases. Trimming left V 5 bases short and J 2 bases short, with 12 bases between. CDR1 and CDR2 (germline): MDHEN, SYDVKM. The CDR3 runs 15 residues. In DNA, the CDR3 is TGTGCCAGCAGTCTCCGGGGACACAACACCGGGGAGCTGTTTTTT. Translated: CASSLRGHNTGELFF.

The rearrangement links TRBV5-1 to TRBJ2-3; D might be TRBD1 (5 bases). Germline V gives CDR1 SGHRS, CDR2 YFSETQ. The CDR3 has 16 amino acids. Trimming removed 4 bases at V and 0 bases at J, with 15 bases between. The CDR3 nucleotides read TGCGCCAGCAGCCTGACAGACGGTCCTAGCACAGATACGCAGTATTTT. Translated: CASSLTDGPSTDTQYF.

This chain connects TRBV5-1 to TRBJ2-5; TRBD2 aligns across 7 bases. V lost 0 bases, J lost 4 bases, and 15 bases stayed unmatched. This CDR3 spans 18 amino acids. The germline gives CDR1 SGHRS, CDR2 YFSETQ. The CDR3 here is CASSLVGLAERRGETQYF. The CDR3 nucleotides read TGCGCCAGCAGCTTGGTCGGGCTAGCGGAGAGGAGGGGAGAGACCCAGTACTTC.

This clone showed up just once. This chain joins TRBV9 and TRBJ2-2, with D perhaps matching TRBD1 (5 bases). The V gene lost 5 bases and the J gene lost 4 bases, with 12 bases spanning the gap. Germline V CDR1 and CDR2: SGDLS, YYNGEE. The CDR3 length is 14 residues. CDR3: CASRGKGVTGELFF. The DNA of the CDR3 is TGTGCCAGCAGGGGAAAAGGGGTCACCGGGGAGCTGTTTTTT.

The table lists this clone with a few counts. This CDR3 is CASSPPRGGTLANTGELFF. CDR3 nucleotide sequence: TGTGCCAGCAGCCCACCTAGGGGGGGGACACTCGCGAACACCGGGGAGCTGTTTTTT. The gene calls are TRBV7-2 and TRBJ2-2, with a possible D match to TRBD2 (7 bases). This CDR3 contains 19 residues. V lost 5 bases, J lost 0 bases, and 22 bases lay in between. Germline CDR1 is SGHTA and CDR2 is FQGNSA. The variable domain in full, with the rest retrieved from reference TRBV7-2 and TRBJ2-2, is GAGVSQSPSNKVTEKGKDVELRCDPISGHTALYWYRQSLGQGLEFLIYFQGNSAPDKSGLPSDRFSAERTGGSVSTLTIQRTQQEDSAVYLCASSPPRGGTLANTGELFFGEGSRLTVL.

This rearrangement joins TRBV19 to TRBJ2-1; 8 bases are shared with TRBD2. The length of the CDR3 is 15 residues. Looked up from germline, CDR1 is LNHDA and CDR2 is SQIVND (reference sequence). V was pared by 7 bases and J by 4 bases, with 9 bases of the junction left unmatched. For the CDR3, the DNA is TGTGCCAGTAACTCACTAGCGGCCATGTACAATGAGCAGTTCTTC. It codes for CASNSLAAMYNEQFF.

This chain joins TRBV2 and TRBJ2-7; D uncertain. Germline values: CDR1 SNHLY, CDR2 FYNNEI. Trimming removed 0 bases from V and 3 bases from J, with 3 bases in between. This CDR3 has 12 amino acids. The CDR3 spells CASSEASYEQYF. Here the CDR3 DNA reads TGTGCCAGCAGTGAAGCTAGCTACGAGCAGTACTTC.

The chain employs TRBV28 and TRBJ2-3; 7 bases match TRBD2. CDR3 length: 16 amino acids. Germline-derived CDR1 and CDR2 are MDHEN and SYDVKM. The V segment lost 2 bases and the J segment 6 bases; nucleotides outside the gene matches: 11. The CDR3 here is CASSLKLAVTKDTQYF. In DNA, the CDR3 is TGTGCCAGCAGTTTAAAGCTAGCGGTCACCAAGGATACGCAGTATTTT.

The rearrangement links TRBV6-5 to TRBJ2-3; perhaps TRBD1 as D (7 bases). Trimming left V 6 bases short and J 4 bases short, with 17 bases between. Germline CDR1 reads MNHEY; CDR2 reads SVGAGI. The CDR3 extends over 15 amino acids. CDR3 DNA: TGTGCCAGCAGACGAGACAGGGCGGGATCAGATACGCAGTATTTT. Residues: CASRRDRAGSDTQYF.

Concerning this clone: The sample has other DNA sequences that encode this CDR3 too. CDR3 DNA: TGCGCCAGCAGCTTGGACTCATCCTACAATGAGCAGTTCTTC. Translating it yields CASSLDSSYNEQFF. The chain links TRBV5-1 to TRBJ2-1; D gene ambiguous. The CDR3 loop spans 14 amino acids. The V gene lost 0 bases and the J gene lost 1 base, with 5 bases spanning the gap. Germline-derived CDR1 and CDR2 are SGHRS and YFSETQ.

The CDR3 spells CASSSGTLNTGELFF. DNA for the CDR3: TGTGCCAGCAGCTCCGGGACACTAAACACCGGGGAGCTGTTTTTT. The V and J genes are TRBV7-3 and TRBJ2-2; a possible D gene is TRBD1 (6 bases). CDR3 size: 15 residues. Between the trimmed V and J ends, which lost 4 bases and 2 bases, there was a span of 11 bases. The germline V gene encodes CDR1 SGHTA and CDR2 FQGTGA.

The chain has TRBV7-2 and TRBJ1-1, with D possibly being TRBD1 (6 bases). From germline, CDR1 is SGHTA and CDR2 FQGNSA. The germline V and J ends were trimmed by 1 base and 0 bases, with 9 bases remaining between them. The CDR3 length is 15 residues. The CDR3 DNA reads as TGTGCCAGCAGCTTAGGGGGACAATTGAACACTGAAGCTTTCTTT. As protein: CASSLGGQLNTEAFF.

The chain couples TRBV5-1 to TRBJ2-3, with TRBD2 matching 8 bases. This CDR3 contains 17 residues. CDR1 SGHRS and CDR2 YFSETQ come from the germline V gene. Trimming took 2 bases from V and 0 from J; bases not matched to a gene: 8. DNA of the CDR3: TGCGCCAGCAGCTTAAAGGATAGCGGGACTAGCACAGATACGCAGTATTTT. This sequence encodes CASSLKDSGTSTDTQYF.

The V and J genes are TRBV4-3 and TRBJ1-4; no reliable D call. V lost 0 bases to trimming and J lost 7 bases, with 18 bases between them. Germline V gives CDR1 LGHNA, CDR2 YSLEER. The CDR3 covers 17 residues. CDR3 loop: CASSQEKVRGKGEKLFF. The CDR3 region has the DNA TGCGCCAGCAGCCAAGAAAAAGTCCGGGGAAAAGGTGAAAAACTGTTTTTT.

V is TRBV5-1 and J is TRBJ2-2; D possibly corresponds to TRBD1 (5 bases). The CDR3 is made up of 14 amino acids. V lost 3 bases and J 4 bases, leaving 10 bases between the germline ends. Germline lookup yields CDR1 SGHRS and CDR2 YFSETQ. CDR3 nucleotides: TGCGCCAGCAGCTCGAAGACAGCCACCGGGGAGCTGTTTTTT. Its translation is CASSSKTATGELFF.

The chain is built from TRBV28 and TRBJ1-2, with TRBD1 matching over 8 bases. The CDR3 spans 13 residues. Germline trimming cut 3 bases from V and 4 bases from J; bases unmatched to any gene: 1. Germline V CDR1 and CDR2: MDHEN, SYDVKM. The CDR3: CASSLDRVYGYTF. The DNA for the CDR3 is TGTGCCAGCAGTTTGGACAGGGTCTATGGCTACACCTTC.

The chain employs TRBV7-8 and TRBJ2-5; the D is unclear. Germline CDR1 is SGHVS and CDR2 is FQNEAQ. This CDR3 has 16 residues. The V gene lost 0 bases and the J gene lost 5 bases, with 16 bases spanning the gap. This CDR3 reads CASSLAPLYRGETQYF. The CDR3 DNA follows: TGTGCCAGCAGCTTAGCACCTCTGTATCGCGGTGAGACCCAGTACTTC.